These 7 T cell receptor beta chains were sequenced from one sample in a study of Ad26.COV2.S vaccination and SARS-CoV-2 variants. The method was immunoSEQ multiplex PCR; TCRdb's version includes in-frame clones alone and lacks a portion of them. The data hold a few hundred thousand clones, with 83% observed a single time. Specified treatment: some 19 received Ad26.COV2.S at low or high dose, single or two shots; roughly five received placebo; per-sample allocation not given. Day 63 after the first vaccine or placebo injection was the time point for sampling. Sequenced here: peripheral blood, sampled in a trial of Ad26.COV2.S vaccine versus placebo. These receptors all come from a person between 18 and 59 years old who received the Ad26.COV2.S COVID-19 vaccine or a placebo.

V is TRBV12-3 or TRBV12-4 and J is TRBJ1-1; the D is unclear. This CDR3 is built from 13 residues. With 6 bases removed from V and 1 base from J, the gap between germline ends came to 9 bases. The CDR3 sequence: CASRVLRNTEAFF. DNA of the CDR3: TGTGCCAGCAGGGTCCTGAGGAACACTGAAGCTTTCTTT.

V gene TRBV19 combines with J gene TRBJ1-2; a weak D match, TRBD1 (6 bases). Trimming shortened V by 8 bases and J by 8 bases, and 18 bases separated the two germline ends. Germline CDR1 LNHDA, CDR2 SQIVND (reference sequence). This CDR3 contains 13 residues. CDR3 sequence reads: CASSRRGTQGYTF. The CDR3, as DNA: TGTGCCAGTTCCCGCAGGGGTACGCAGGGCTACACCTTC.

This clone has a handful of counts. This rearrangement joins TRBV5-6 to TRBJ1-5, with a possible D match to TRBD1 (5 bases). This CDR3 spans 13 amino acids. Deletions cut 3 bases from V and 9 bases from J, with 13 bases between. Germline values: CDR1 SGHDT, CDR2 YYEEEE. The chain's CDR3 is CASSWIQGGPQHF. CDR3 DNA sequence: TGTGCCAGCAGCTGGATCCAGGGCGGGCCCCAGCATTTT.

In its sample, this clone was seen a few times. This chain uses TRBV2 with TRBJ2-4; 10 bases map to TRBD2. The CDR3 extends over 16 amino acids. CDR1 is SNHLY, CDR2 FYNNEI, per germline. After removal of 6 bases from V and 0 bases from J, the junction contained 5 bases not matched to a gene. The CDR3 region is CASRALAGVAKNIQYF. As DNA, the CDR3 is TGTGCCAGCAGAGCGCTAGCGGGGGTAGCCAAAAACATTCAGTACTTC.

V and J are TRBV6-5 and TRBJ1-4; weak D call: TRBD1 (6 bases). V lost 5 bases and J 8 bases, leaving 18 bases between the germline ends. CDR3 length: 15 amino acids. Germline V gene lookup returns CDR1 MNHEY and CDR2 SVGAGI. The CDR3: CASSLSGTWREKLFF. In DNA, the CDR3 is TGTGCCAGCAGTCTTTCCGGGACATGGAGGGAAAAACTGTTTTTT.

The V call is TRBV19, the J call TRBJ2-1, with D possibly matching TRBD2 (6 bases). This CDR3 comprises 14 residues. Per germline, CDR1 LNHDA and CDR2 SQIVND (reference sequence). Between the trimmed V and J ends, which lost 8 bases and 4 bases, there was a span of 15 bases. DNA for the CDR3: TGTGCCAGTGGGTTCGGGAGTCGGTACAATGAGCAGTTCTTC. The encoded protein is CASGFGSRYNEQFF.

The chain links TRBV27 to TRBJ2-7, with D unresolved. Germline CDR1 is MNHEY and CDR2 is SMNVEV (reference sequence). Trimming pared 0 bases from V and 2 bases from J, leaving 8 bases between. CDR3 length: 14 amino acids. The CDR3 DNA sequence: TGTGCCAGCAGTTTATCGAAAGGCCCCTACGAGCAGTACTTC. It yields the protein CASSLSKGPYEQYF.